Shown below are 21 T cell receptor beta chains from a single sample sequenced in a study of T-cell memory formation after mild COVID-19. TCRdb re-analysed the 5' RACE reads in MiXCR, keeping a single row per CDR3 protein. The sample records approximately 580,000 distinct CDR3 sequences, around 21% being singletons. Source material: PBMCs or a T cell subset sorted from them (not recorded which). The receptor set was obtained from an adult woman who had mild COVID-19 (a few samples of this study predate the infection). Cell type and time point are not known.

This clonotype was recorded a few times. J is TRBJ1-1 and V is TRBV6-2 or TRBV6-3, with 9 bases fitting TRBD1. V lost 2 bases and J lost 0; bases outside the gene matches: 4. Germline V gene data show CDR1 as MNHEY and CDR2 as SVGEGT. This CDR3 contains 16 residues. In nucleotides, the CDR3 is TGTGCCAGCAGTTACGGACAGGGGCCCATGAACACTGAAGCTTTCTTT. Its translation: CASSYGQGPMNTEAFF.

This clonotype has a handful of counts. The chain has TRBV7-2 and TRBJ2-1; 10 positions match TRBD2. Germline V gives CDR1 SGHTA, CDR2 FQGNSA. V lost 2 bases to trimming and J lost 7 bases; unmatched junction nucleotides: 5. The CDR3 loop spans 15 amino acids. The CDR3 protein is CASSLIAGGRNEQFF. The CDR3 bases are TGTGCCAGCAGCTTAATAGCGGGAGGTAGGAATGAGCAGTTCTTC.

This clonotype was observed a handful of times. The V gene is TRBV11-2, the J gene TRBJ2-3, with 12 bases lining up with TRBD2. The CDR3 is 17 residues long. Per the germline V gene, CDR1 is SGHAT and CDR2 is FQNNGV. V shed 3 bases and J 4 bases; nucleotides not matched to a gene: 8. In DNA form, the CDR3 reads TGTGCCAGCAGCTTCCTAGCGGGGGGGCCCTTACCAGATACGCAGTATTTT. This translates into CASSFLAGGPLPDTQYF.

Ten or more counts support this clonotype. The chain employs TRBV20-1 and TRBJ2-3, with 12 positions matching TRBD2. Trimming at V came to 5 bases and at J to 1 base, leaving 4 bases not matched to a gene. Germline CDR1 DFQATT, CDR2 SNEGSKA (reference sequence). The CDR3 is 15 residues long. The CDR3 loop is CSASLAGGRTDTQYF. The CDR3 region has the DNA TGCAGTGCTTCACTAGCGGGGGGTCGCACAGATACGCAGTATTTT.

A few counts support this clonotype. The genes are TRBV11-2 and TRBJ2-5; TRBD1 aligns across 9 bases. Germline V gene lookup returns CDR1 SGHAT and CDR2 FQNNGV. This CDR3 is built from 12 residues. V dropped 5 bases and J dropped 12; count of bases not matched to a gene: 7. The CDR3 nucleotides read TGTGCCAGCAGCCCTACCGGGACAGGGAAGTACTTC. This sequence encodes CASSPTGTGKYF.

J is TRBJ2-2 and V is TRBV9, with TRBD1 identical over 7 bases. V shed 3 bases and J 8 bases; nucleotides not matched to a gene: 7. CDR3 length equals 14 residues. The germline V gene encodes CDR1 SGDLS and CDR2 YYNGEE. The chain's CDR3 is CASSGQGGLGELFF. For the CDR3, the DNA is TGTGCCAGCAGCGGACAGGGCGGTTTGGGGGAGCTGTTTTTT.

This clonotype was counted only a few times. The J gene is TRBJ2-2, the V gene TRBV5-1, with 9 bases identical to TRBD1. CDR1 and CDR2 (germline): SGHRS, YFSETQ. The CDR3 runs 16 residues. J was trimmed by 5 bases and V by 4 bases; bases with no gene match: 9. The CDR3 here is CASSMDGTGPTGELFF. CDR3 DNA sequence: TGCGCCAGCAGCATGGACGGGACAGGGCCAACCGGGGAGCTGTTTTTT.

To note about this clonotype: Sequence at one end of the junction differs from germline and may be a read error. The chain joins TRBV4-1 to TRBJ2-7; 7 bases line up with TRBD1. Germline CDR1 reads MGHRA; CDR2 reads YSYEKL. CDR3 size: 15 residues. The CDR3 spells CASRQDPGGTYEQYF. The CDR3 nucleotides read TGCGCCAGCAGGCAAGACCCAGGGGGAACCTACGAGCAGTACTTC.

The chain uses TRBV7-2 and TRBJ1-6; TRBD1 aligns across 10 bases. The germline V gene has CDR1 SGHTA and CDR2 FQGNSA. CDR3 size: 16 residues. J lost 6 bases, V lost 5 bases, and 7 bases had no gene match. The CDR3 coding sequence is TGTGCCAGCAGCGCACGACAGGGGGCTAGTAATTCACCCCTCCACTTT. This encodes CASSARQGASNSPLHF.

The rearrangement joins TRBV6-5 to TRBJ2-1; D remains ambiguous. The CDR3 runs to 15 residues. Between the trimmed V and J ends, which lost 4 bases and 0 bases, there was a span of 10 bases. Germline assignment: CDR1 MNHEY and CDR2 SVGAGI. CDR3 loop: CASSFLVSSYNEQFF. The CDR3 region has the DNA TGTGCCAGCAGTTTTTTAGTCAGCTCCTACAATGAGCAGTTCTTC.

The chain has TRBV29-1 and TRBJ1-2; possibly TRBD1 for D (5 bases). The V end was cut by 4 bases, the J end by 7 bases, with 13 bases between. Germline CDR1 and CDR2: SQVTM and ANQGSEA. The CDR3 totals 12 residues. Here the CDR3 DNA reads TGCAGCGTTGTCAGGGAGGTTGCTGGCTACACCTTC. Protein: CSVVREVAGYTF.

CDR3 amino acids: CASSLGPPVNSPLHF. CDR3 nucleotides: TGCGCCAGCAGCTTGGGCCCTCCGGTTAATTCACCCCTCCACTTT. The chain has TRBV5-1 and TRBJ1-6; D is undetermined. Germline V CDR1 and CDR2: SGHRS, YFSETQ. The CDR3 loop spans 15 amino acids. Trimming stripped 0 bases from V and 6 bases from J, with 10 bases between.

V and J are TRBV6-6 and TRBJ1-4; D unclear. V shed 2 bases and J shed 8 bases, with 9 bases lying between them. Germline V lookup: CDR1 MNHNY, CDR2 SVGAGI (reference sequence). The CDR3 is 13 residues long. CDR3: CASSYREGEKLFF. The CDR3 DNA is TGTGCCAGCAGTTACAGGGAAGGAGAAAAACTGTTTTTT.

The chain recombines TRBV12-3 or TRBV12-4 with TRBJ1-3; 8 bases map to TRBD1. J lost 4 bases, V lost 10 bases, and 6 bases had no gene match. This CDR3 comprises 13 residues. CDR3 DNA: TGTGCCACCAACAGGGGGGAGGGAAACACCATATATTTT. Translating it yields CATNRGEGNTIYF.

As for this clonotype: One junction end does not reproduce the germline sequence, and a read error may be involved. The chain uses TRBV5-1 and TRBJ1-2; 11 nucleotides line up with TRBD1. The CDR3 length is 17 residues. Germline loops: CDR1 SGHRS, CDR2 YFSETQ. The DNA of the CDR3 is TGCGCAAGCAGCCACCTCCCCGGACAGGGGGCCGGTAATGGCTACACCTTC. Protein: CASSHLPGQGAGNGYTF.

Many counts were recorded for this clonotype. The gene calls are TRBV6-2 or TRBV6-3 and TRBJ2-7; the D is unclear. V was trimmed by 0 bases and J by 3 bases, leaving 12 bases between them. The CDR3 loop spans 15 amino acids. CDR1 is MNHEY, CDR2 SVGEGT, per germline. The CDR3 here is CASSYSPLSDYEQYF. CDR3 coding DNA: TGTGCCAGCAGTTACTCGCCTCTAAGTGACTACGAGCAGTACTTC.

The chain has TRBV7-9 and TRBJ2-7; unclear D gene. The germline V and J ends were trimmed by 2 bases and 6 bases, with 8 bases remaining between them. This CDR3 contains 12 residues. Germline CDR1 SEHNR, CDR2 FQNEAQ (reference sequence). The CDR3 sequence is CASSLSSAEQYF. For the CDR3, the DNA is TGTGCCAGCAGCTTAAGCAGTGCCGAGCAGTACTTC. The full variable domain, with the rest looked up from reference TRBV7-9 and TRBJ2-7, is DTGVSQNPRHKITKRGQNVTFRCDPISEHNRLYWYRQTLGQGPEFLTYFQNEAQLEKSRLLSDRFSAERPKGSFSTLEIQRTEQGDSAMYLCASSLSSAEQYFGPGTRLTVT.

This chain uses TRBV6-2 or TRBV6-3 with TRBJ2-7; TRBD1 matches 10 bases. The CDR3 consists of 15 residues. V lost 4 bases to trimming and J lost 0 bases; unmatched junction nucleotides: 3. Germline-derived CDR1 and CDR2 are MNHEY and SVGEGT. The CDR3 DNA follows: TGTGCCAGCAGTTTTGGGACAGGGGACTCCTACGAGCAGTACTTC. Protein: CASSFGTGDSYEQYF.

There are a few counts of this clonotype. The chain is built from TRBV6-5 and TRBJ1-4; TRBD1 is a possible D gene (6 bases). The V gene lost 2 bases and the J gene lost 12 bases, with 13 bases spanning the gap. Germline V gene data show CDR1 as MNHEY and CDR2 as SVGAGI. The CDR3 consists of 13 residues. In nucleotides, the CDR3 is TGTGCCAGCAGTTACCCGGGGGCCGGCGAACTGTTTTTT. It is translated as CASSYPGAGELFF.

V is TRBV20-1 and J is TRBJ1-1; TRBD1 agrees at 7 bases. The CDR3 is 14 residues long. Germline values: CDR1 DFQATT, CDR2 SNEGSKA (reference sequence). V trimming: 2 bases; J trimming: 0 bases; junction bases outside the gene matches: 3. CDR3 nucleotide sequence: TGCAGTGCTAGAACGGACAGGATGAACACTGAAGCTTTCTTT. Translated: CSARTDRMNTEAFF.

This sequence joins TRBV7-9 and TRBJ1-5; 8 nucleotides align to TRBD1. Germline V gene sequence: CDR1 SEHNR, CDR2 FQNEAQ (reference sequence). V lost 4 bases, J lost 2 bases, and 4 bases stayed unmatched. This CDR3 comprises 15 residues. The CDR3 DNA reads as TGTGCCAGCAGCTCCCAGGGGGCCGGCAATCAGCCCCAGCATTTT. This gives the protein CASSSQGAGNQPQHF.